This T cell receptor beta chain was documented in a study of cytomegalovirus exposure and HLA in healthy donors. Study conclusions and caveats: Overall, approximately 180 TCR beta chains were annotated as cytomegalovirus-associated. Later analysis placed DRB1 highest and HLA-C lowest in TCR association rates, which differed by HLA locus.

Note on this clone: What it binds is unknown.

The PCR had 60 Vbeta and 13 Jbeta primers. This table comes from immunoSEQ multiplex PCR, and its TCRdb copy is limited to in-frame clones, with some not included. The data contain 150,000 to 200,000 clones, about four fifths of them singletons. Germline CDR1 SGHAT, CDR2 FQNNGV. The CDR3 runs to 16 residues. V dropped 5 bases and J dropped 2; count of bases not matched to a gene: 7. This TCR derives from a man younger than 35 in good health and CMV-seronegative. The chain recombines TRBV11-2 with TRBJ2-3, with 10 nucleotides matching TRBD2. Sequenced input: PBMCs. The CDR3 nucleotides are TGTGCCAGCAGCATCCTTAGCGGGGGGCCCACAGATACGCAGTATTTT. This codes for CASSILSGGPTDTQYF.